The rows below give T cell receptor beta chains drawn from one sample of a study of PD-1 blockade in classical Hodgkin lymphoma. Only in-frame clones appear in the TCRdb table, and some are missing; sequencing was by immunoSEQ multiplex PCR. The sample lists approximately 20,000 clones, around 82% occurring once. The sample was peripheral blood mononuclear cells (PBMCs), taken before the fourth cycle of nivolumab. The receptors originated from a human donor with classical Hodgkin lymphoma. Both conserved end residues are part of each CDR3. The order of the fields is V gene, CDR3 length, D gene, clone size, J gene, CDR3 DNA, CDR3 protein. A D gene is named only where the DNA matches it firmly. The listing skips clone size in some rows; elsewhere it reads once, few, many or a size class.

>TRBV5-1|15|TRBD2|.|TRBJ2-1
TGCGCCAGCAGCTTAGCGGGGGGGCCCACGGGTGAGCAGTTCTTC
CASSLAGGPTGEQFF
>TRBV4-3|15|TRBD1|.|TRBJ2-7
TGCGCCAGCAGCCGGAGGGGACAGGGAAGCCACGAGCAGTACTTC
CASSRRGQGSHEQYF
>TRBV12-5|13|TRBD1|.|TRBJ2-3
TGTGCTAGTGGTTCCACAGGGGCAGATACGCAGTATTTT
CASGSTGADTQYF
>TRBV6-6|14|TRBD1|.|TRBJ1-5
TGTGCCAGCAGTTGGGACAGTAGCAATCAGCCCCAGCATTTT
CASSWDSSNQPQHF
>TRBV27|19|.|.|TRBJ2-6
TGTGCCAGCAGTTTATTCTGGGCCCCGGAGGGGGCTGGGGCCAACGTCCTGACTTTC
CASSLFWAPEGAGANVLTF
>TRBV9|16|TRBD2|few|TRBJ2-5
TGTGCCAGCAGCGGATCGGGACTAGCGGGAGAAGAGACCCAGTACTTC
CASSGSGLAGEETQYF
>TRBV27|16|TRBD2|few|TRBJ2-3
TGTGCCAGCAGTTTATATGGTAGCGGGGGGACAGATACGCAGTATTTT
CASSLYGSGGTDTQYF
>TRBV7-2|18|.|few|TRBJ2-7
TGTGCCAGCAGCTTACGGCTAGCTCACCTCTCGGGTGCCCACGAGCAGTACTTC
CASSLRLAHLSGAHEQYF
>TRBV7-9|16|.|.|TRBJ1-4
TGTGCCAGCAGCCCGGGACGGGCCGCAACTAATGAAAAACTGTTTTTT
CASSPGRAATNEKLFF
>TRBV9|16|.|.|TRBJ1-3
TGTGCCAGCAGCGTAGGGGGTCCCGACTCTGGAAACACCATATATTTT
CASSVGGPDSGNTIYF
>TRBV5-6|15|.|.|TRBJ2-2
TGTGCCAGCAGCTTCCGATTATCAAACACCGGGGAGCTGTTTTTT
CASSFRLSNTGELFF
>TRBV28|16|.|.|TRBJ2-5
TGTGCCAGCAGTTTTTCGGGGGCTCCACGGAAAGAGACCCAGTACTTC
CASSFSGAPRKETQYF
>TRBV7-2|16|.|.|TRBJ1-4
TGTGCCAGCAGCTTAGGGCGGGGGACAACTAATGAAAAACTGTTTTTT
CASSLGRGTTNEKLFF
>TRBV10-3|14|.|.|TRBJ1-6
TGTGCCATCAGATCGGACCGGCCGAATTCACCCCTCCACTTT
CAIRSDRPNSPLHF
>TRBV7-2|15|TRBD1|.|TRBJ1-1
TGTGCCAGCAGCTTAGGTACAGGGGGAAACACTGAAGCTTTCTTT
CASSLGTGGNTEAFF
>TRBV7-2|15|.|.|TRBJ2-1
TGTGCCAGCAGCTTATCGGGAGTGTCCTACAATGAGCAGTTCTTC
CASSLSGVSYNEQFF
>TRBV5-6|12|.|.|TRBJ2-7
TGTGCCAGCAGCCGTCGTTCGGGGCCACGGGTATTC
CASSRRSGPRVF
>TRBV9|18|.|.|TRBJ2-2
TGTGCCAGCAGCGTAGCCCCCGAGCCTAGCGCCTACACCGGGGAGCTGTTTTTT
CASSVAPEPSAYTGELFF
>TRBV7-9|15|TRBD1|.|TRBJ1-3
TGTGCCAGCAGCTGGGACAGCCTCTCTGGAAACACCATATATTTT
CASSWDSLSGNTIYF
>TRBV29-1|14|TRBD1|.|TRBJ2-1
TGCAGCATCCTGGGACAGGGGGCCTACAATGAGCAGTTCTTC
CSILGQGAYNEQFF
>TRBV5-1|20|TRBD1|few|TRBJ1-2
TGCGCCAGCAGCTTGGCCGGGTTGAGGACAGGGGGCAACTCTGACTATGGCTACACCTTC
CASSLAGLRTGGNSDYGYTF
>TRBV6-5|11|.|.|TRBJ2-3
TGTGCCACCCTATCTGGGTGGCCGCAGTATTTT
CATLSGWPQYF
>TRBV2|15|.|.|TRBJ1-3
TGTGCCAGCAGGGACCAGGGGCCCTCTGGAAACACCATATATTTT
CASRDQGPSGNTIYF
>TRBV27|15|.|.|TRBJ2-3
TGTGCCAGCAGTTTAGTTGGCGTCAGCACAGATACGCAGTATTTT
CASSLVGVSTDTQYF
>TRBV29-1|11|.|.|TRBJ2-1
TGCAGCGTTGCCAGGGGCAATGAGCAGTTCTTC
CSVARGNEQFF
>TRBV6-1|14|TRBD2|.|TRBJ2-5
TGTGCCAGCAGGAGCCTAGCGGGGAAAGAGACCCAGTACTTC
CASRSLAGKETQYF
>TRBV7-9|17|.|once|TRBJ1-2
TGTGCCAGCAGCTCACCAAACAGTGGGGCAGAGACCTATGGCTACACCTTC
CASSSPNSGAETYGYTF
>TRBV19|14|.|.|TRBJ2-2
TGTGCCAGTAGTAAGCGGGTAGGAACCGGGGAGCTGTTTTTT
CASSKRVGTGELFF
>TRBV6-5|15|.|once|TRBJ1-4
TGTGCCAGCAGTTACTCGTATGGGGGCGGTGAAAAACTGTTTTTT
CASSYSYGGGEKLFF
>TRBV7-8|16|TRBD2|once|TRBJ2-5
TGTGCCAGCAGCTTAACCCCCGCCCCGGGGGGAGAGACCCAGTACTTC
CASSLTPAPGGETQYF
>TRBV18|16|.|.|TRBJ1-1
TGTGCCAGCTCACCCCTCCCGGTGGGGGGGAACACTGAAGCTTTCTTT
CASSPLPVGGNTEAFF
>TRBV4-3|15|.|.|TRBJ2-2
TGCGCCAGCAGCCAAGATTTGACTTACACCGGGGAGCTGTTTTTT
CASSQDLTYTGELFF
>TRBV19|17|TRBD1|.|TRBJ2-2
TGTGCCAGTAGCTATCCCACGGACAGGGCGAACACCGGGGAGCTGTTTTTT
CASSYPTDRANTGELFF
>TRBV4-3|15|.|once|TRBJ2-3
TGCGCCAGCAGCCAAGATTATAGTAGGGTAGATACGCAGTATTTT
CASSQDYSRVDTQYF
>TRBV6-5|13|.|large|TRBJ1-2
TGTGCCAGCAGTTACGGGGGAAAATATGGCTACACCTTC
CASSYGGKYGYTF
>TRBV4-2|22|TRBD2|.|TRBJ2-1
TGTGCCAGCAGCCAAGGAGTAGTGGTTGGGCTAGCGGGGGGGAGCTCCTACAATGAGCAGTTCTTC
CASSQGVVVGLAGGSSYNEQFF
>TRBV11-2|16|TRBD2|.|TRBJ2-7
TGTGCCAGCAGCTTGGACGGACTAGCGGGAAAATACGAGCAGTACTTC
CASSLDGLAGKYEQYF
>TRBV6-1|13|.|.|TRBJ2-1
TGTGCCAGCGGCGGGGTCCGCTACAATGAGCAGTTCTTC
CASGGVRYNEQFF
>TRBV19|15|TRBD1|.|TRBJ2-3
TGTGCCAGTAGTATGAGGACAGGGGGCACAGATACGCAGTATTTT
CASSMRTGGTDTQYF
>TRBV11-3|15|TRBD1|.|TRBJ2-3
TGTGCCAGCAGCTTAGGACAGGGGTCCACAGATACGCAGTATTTT
CASSLGQGSTDTQYF
>TRBV4-2|18|TRBD2|.|TRBJ2-2
TGTGCCAGCAGCCAAGGTTCAGGAGGTAGCGGGGGAACCGGGGAGCTGTTTTTT
CASSQGSGGSGGTGELFF
>TRBV30|13|.|.|TRBJ1-5
TGTGCCTGGGGACAGTATAGCAATCAGCCCCAGCATTTT
CAWGQYSNQPQHF
>TRBV19|13|TRBD1|.|TRBJ1-1
TGTGCCAGTAGTGGGACAGCGAACACTGAAGCTTTCTTT
CASSGTANTEAFF
>TRBV1|15|.|once|TRBJ1-3
TGCACCAGCAGCCCCGGACCGGGAGGTAGAAACACCATATATTTT
CTSSPGPGGRNTIYF
>TRBV7-8|18|TRBD2|.|TRBJ2-3
TGTGCCAGCAGCTTAACCCCGGGAGGTGGGCGCAGCACAGATACGCAGTATTTT
CASSLTPGGGRSTDTQYF
>TRBV27|19|TRBD2|.|TRBJ2-3
TGTGCCAGCAGTCACCCCTTCTATGGACTAGCGGGAGATAAAGATACGCAGTATTTT
CASSHPFYGLAGDKDTQYF
>TRBV7-2|16|.|.|TRBJ2-3
TGTGCCAGCAGCCCAGGGGGGGGCATCTTTACAGATACGCAGTATTTT
CASSPGGGIFTDTQYF
>TRBV19|16|TRBD1|.|TRBJ1-2
TGTGCCAGTAGTATGACAGGGTCCTGGGGAAACTATGGCTACACCTTC
CASSMTGSWGNYGYTF
>TRBV18|15|TRBD1|.|TRBJ1-4
TGTGCCAGCTCTCGGGAAGGACAGGGAGGTGAAAAACTGTTTTTT
CASSREGQGGEKLFF
>TRBV14|14|.|.|TRBJ2-7
TGTGCCCGCAGCGTACGGGGGGCTACGGGGGAGCAGTACTTC
CARSVRGATGEQYF
>TRBV15|13|.|.|TRBJ2-7
TGTGCCACCAGCAGAGTGGCAGCATACGAGCAGTACTTC
CATSRVAAYEQYF
>TRBV6-1|12|.|few|TRBJ2-1
TGTGCCAGCAGTGAACAAGTTAGTGAGCAGTTCTTC
CASSEQVSEQFF
>TRBV5-6|16|.|.|TRBJ2-3
TGTGCCAGCAGCTTGATCCGGGAACCGAACACAGATACGCAGTATTTT
CASSLIREPNTDTQYF
>TRBV19|14|.|.|TRBJ2-3
TGTGCCAGTAGTATGGTGGGATCCACAGATACGCAGTATTTT
CASSMVGSTDTQYF
>TRBV15|16|.|.|TRBJ2-4
TGTGCCACCAGCAGAGATAGTCTGCAGACCAAAAACATTCAGTACTTC
CATSRDSLQTKNIQYF
>TRBV29-1|11|.|once|TRBJ1-2
TGCAGCGTTCGAGGGCTCTATGGCTACACCTTC
CSVRGLYGYTF
>TRBV6-1|16|TRBD1|.|TRBJ2-2
TGTGCCAGCAGTGAAGCGCCAGGGGGAAGCACCGGGGAGCTGTTTTTT
CASSEAPGGSTGELFF